The present T cell receptor (beta chain) was sequenced within a study of blood T cell repertoires in COVID-19. Study as a whole: Sites across the United States, Italy and Spain contributed samples from acute and convalescent COVID-19. The analysed material was cDNA or gDNA that came from T cells, B-cell-depleted T cells, or PBMCs.

The repertoire was sequenced with immunoSEQ multiplex PCR; TCRdb's copy has only in-frame clones and lacks some. Among fewer than 85,000 clones listed, 85% to 90% were seen once. In germline, CDR1 is SGHRS, CDR2 YFSETQ. V shed 2 bases and J shed 4 bases, with 8 bases lying between them. The CDR3 runs to 13 residues. The sequenced sample consisted of peripheral blood. The TCR originated in a man aged 50 or older with active COVID-19. This chain links TRBV5-1 with TRBJ2-3; no definite D call. CDR3 nucleotides: TGCGCCAGCAGCTTTCGACGGGCAGATACGCAGTATTTT. It is translated as CASSFRRADTQYF.